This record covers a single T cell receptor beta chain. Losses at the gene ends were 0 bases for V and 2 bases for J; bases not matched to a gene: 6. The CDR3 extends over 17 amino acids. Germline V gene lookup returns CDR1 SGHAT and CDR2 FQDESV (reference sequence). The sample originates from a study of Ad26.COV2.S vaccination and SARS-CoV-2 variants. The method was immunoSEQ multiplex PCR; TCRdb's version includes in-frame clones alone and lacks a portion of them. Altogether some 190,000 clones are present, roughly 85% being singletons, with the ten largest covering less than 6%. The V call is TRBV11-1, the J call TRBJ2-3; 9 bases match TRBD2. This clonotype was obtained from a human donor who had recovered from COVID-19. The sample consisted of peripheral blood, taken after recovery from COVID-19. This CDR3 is CASSLAPLAGVTDTQYF. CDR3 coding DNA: TGTGCCAGCAGCTTAGCGCCCTTAGCGGGGGTCACAGATACGCAGTATTTT.